The 2 T cell receptor beta chains below all came from one sample that was sequenced in a study of shared clonotypes between healthy human individuals. The table came from immunoSEQ multiplex PCR; TCRdb's copy has only in-frame clones and leaves some out. This sample has around 2,000,000 clones, with around 95% found just once. Sequenced sample: naive CD4+ T cells sorted from blood. Subset indicated: CD45RA+ positively selected. All receptors derive from a man aged 18 to 30 in good health.

Points on this clone: The sample holds other DNA sequences that translate to the same CDR3. The chain recombines TRBV6-5 with TRBJ1-1, with D hard to call. V lost 0 bases to trimming and J lost 0 bases, with 5 bases between them. The CDR3 loop spans 14 amino acids. Germline CDR1 is MNHEY and CDR2 is SVGAGI. In DNA, the CDR3 is TGTGCCAGCAGTTACTCCGGGCTGAACACTGAAGCTTTCTTT. This codes for CASSYSGLNTEAFF.

The chain has TRBV6-6 and TRBJ1-1, with D maybe TRBD1 (5 bases). The CDR3 spans 13 residues. The V end was cut by 6 bases, the J end by 11 bases, with 19 bases between. Germline-derived CDR1 and CDR2 are MNHNY and SVGAGI (reference sequence). The CDR3 DNA is TGTGCCAGCAGCCCCCGCGGGGCGGTAGAGGCTTTCTTT. Its translation: CASSPRGAVEAFF.